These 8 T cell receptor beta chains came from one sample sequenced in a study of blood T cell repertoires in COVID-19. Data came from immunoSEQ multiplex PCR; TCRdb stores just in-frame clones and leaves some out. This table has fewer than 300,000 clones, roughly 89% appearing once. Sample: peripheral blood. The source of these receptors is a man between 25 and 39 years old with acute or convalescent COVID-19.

The CDR3 protein is CASSWGLGSSYNEQFF. For the CDR3, the DNA is TGCGCCAGCAGCTGGGGACTAGGTAGCTCCTACAATGAGCAGTTCTTC. The rearrangement uses TRBV5-1 and TRBJ2-1; the match to TRBD2 covers 8 bases. CDR1 is SGHRS and CDR2 is YFSETQ in the germline V gene. The CDR3 extends over 16 amino acids. Trimming took 3 bases from V and 0 from J; bases not matched to a gene: 5. The full variable domain, completed using reference TRBV5-1 and TRBJ2-1, is KAGVTQTPRYLIKTRGQQVTLSCSPISGHRSVSWYQQTPGQGLQFLFEYFSETQRNKGNFPGRFSGRQFSNSRSEMNVSTLELGDSALYLCASSWGLGSSYNEQFFGPGTRLTVL.

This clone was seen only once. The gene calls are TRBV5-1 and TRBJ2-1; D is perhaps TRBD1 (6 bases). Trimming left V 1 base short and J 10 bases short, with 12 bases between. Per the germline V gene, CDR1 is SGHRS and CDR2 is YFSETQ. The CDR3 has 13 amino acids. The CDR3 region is CASSLLRGTEQFF. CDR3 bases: TGCGCCAGCAGCTTGCTTAGAGGGACAGAGCAGTTCTTC. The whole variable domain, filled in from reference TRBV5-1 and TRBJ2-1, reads KAGVTQTPRYLIKTRGQQVTLSCSPISGHRSVSWYQQTPGQGLQFLFEYFSETQRNKGNFPGRFSGRQFSNSRSEMNVSTLELGDSALYLCASSLLRGTEQFFGPGTRLTVL.

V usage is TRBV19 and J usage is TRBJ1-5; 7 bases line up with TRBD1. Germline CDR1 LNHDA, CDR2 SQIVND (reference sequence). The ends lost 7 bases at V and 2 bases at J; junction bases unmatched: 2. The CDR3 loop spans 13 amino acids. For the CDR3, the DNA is TGTGCCAGTATCGGACAGGGCAATCAGCCCCAGCATTTT. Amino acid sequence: CASIGQGNQPQHF.

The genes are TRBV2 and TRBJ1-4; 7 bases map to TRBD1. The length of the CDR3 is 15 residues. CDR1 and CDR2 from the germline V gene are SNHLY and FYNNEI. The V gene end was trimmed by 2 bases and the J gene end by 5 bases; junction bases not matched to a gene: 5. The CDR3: CASSEPGTENEKLFF. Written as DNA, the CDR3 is TGTGCCAGCAGTGAACCCGGGACAGAGAATGAAAAACTGTTTTTT.

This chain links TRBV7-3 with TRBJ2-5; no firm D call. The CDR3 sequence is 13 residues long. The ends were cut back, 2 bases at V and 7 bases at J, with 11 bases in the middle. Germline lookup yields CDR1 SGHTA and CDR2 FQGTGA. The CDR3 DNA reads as TGTGCCAGCAGCTTATCCGCGTCCGGGACCCAGTACTTC. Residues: CASSLSASGTQYF. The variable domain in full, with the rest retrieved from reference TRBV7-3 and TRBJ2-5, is GAGVSQTPSNKVTEKGKYVELRCDPISGHTALYWYRQSLGQGPEFLIYFQGTGAADDSGLPNDRFFAVRPEGSVSTLKIQRTERGDSAVYLCASSLSASGTQYFGPGTRLLVL.

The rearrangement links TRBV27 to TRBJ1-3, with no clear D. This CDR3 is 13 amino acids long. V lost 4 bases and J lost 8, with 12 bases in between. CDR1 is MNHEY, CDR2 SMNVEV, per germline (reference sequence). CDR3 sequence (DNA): TGTGCCAGCAGTTACGGGTCCCGGTACACCATATATTTT. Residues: CASSYGSRYTIYF.

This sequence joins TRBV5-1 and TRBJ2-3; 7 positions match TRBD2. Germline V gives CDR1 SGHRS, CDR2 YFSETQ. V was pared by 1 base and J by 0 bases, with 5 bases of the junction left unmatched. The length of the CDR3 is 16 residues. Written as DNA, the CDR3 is TGCGCCAGCAGCTTGTCCAGCGGGGCTAGCACAGATACGCAGTATTTT. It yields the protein CASSLSSGASTDTQYF.

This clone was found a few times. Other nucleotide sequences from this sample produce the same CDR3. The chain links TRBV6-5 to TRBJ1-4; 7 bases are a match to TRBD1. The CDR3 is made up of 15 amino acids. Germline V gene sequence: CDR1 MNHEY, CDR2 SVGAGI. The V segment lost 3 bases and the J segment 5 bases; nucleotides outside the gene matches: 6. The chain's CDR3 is CASSYAGQPNEKLFF. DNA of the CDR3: TGTGCCAGCAGTTATGCGGGACAGCCGAATGAAAAACTGTTTTTT.